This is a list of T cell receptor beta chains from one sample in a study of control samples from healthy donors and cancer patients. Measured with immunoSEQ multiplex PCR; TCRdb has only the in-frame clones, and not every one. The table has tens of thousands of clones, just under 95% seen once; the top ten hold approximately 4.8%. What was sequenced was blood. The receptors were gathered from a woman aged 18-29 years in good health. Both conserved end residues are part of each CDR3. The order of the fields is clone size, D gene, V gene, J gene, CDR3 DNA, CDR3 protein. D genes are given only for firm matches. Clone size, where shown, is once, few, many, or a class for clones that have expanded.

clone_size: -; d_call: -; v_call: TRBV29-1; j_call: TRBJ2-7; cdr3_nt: TGCAGCGTTGAAGAGGGGGCCTACGAGCAGTACTTC; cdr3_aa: CSVEEGAYEQYF
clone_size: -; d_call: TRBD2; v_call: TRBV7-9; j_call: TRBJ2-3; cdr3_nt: TGTGCCAGCAGCCAAAGGACTAGCTTTACAGATACGCAGTATTTT; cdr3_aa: CASSQRTSFTDTQYF
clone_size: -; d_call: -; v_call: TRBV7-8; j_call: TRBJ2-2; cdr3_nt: TGTGCCAGCAGCTTAGTGGGCGGCCATTCCACCGGGGAGCTGTTTTTT; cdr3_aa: CASSLVGGHSTGELFF
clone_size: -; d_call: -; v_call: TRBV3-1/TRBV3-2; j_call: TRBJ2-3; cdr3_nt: TGTGCCAGCAGCCAAGCGTCACTCTCAGGAAGTACGCAGTATTTT; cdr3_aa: CASSQASLSGSTQYF
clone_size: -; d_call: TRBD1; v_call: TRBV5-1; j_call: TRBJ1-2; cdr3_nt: TGCGCCAGCAGCTTGGGGGACAGCTATGGCTACACCTTC; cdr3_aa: CASSLGDSYGYTF
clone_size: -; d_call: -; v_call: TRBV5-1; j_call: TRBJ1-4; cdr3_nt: TGCGCCAGCAGCTGGGGACGGGGAAATGAAAAACTGTTTTTT; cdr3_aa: CASSWGRGNEKLFF
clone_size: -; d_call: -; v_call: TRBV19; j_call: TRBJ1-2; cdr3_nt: TGTGCCAGTCGTGACAGAGCCTATGGCTACACCTTC; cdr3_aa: CASRDRAYGYTF
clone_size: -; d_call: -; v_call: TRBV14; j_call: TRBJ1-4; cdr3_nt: TGTGCCAGCAGCCTTCCATCAGGGTTTGGAAGTGAAAAACTGTTTTTT; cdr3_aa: CASSLPSGFGSEKLFF
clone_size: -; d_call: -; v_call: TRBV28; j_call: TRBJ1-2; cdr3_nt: TGTGCCAGCAGGCCCCCTACCCACTATGGCTACACCTTC; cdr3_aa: CASRPPTHYGYTF
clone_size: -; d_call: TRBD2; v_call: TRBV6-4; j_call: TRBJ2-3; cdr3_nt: TGTGCCAGCAGCCGACTAGCGGGGGCCACAGATACGCAGTATTTT; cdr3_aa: CASSRLAGATDTQYF
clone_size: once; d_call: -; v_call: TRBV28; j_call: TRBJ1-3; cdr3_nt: TGTGCCAGCAGTTTATCGGGAGACTCTGGAAACACCATATATTTT; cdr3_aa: CASSLSGDSGNTIYF
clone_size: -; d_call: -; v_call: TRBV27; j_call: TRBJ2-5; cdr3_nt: TGTGCCAGCAGTTTAAAAGAGACCCAGTACTTC; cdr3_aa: CASSLKETQYF
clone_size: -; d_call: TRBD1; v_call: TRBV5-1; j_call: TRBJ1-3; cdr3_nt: TGCGCCAGCAGCTTCGGACAGGGGGACACCATATATTTT; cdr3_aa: CASSFGQGDTIYF
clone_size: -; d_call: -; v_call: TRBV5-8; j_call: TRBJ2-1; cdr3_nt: TGTGCCAGCAGCTTGCGTACATTCACCTACAATGAGCAGTTCTTC; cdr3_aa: CASSLRTFTYNEQFF
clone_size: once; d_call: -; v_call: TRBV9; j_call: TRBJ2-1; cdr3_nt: TGTGCCAGCAGCGTATTGGGGAGCGGTCCTTACAATGAGCAGTTCTTC; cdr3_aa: CASSVLGSGPYNEQFF
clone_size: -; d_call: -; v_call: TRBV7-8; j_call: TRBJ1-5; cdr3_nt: TGTGCCAGCAGGCCTACAGGGAATGCGAATCAGCCCCAGCATTTT; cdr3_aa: CASRPTGNANQPQHF
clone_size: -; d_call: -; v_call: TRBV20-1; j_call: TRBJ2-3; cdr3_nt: TGCAGTGCTAGTGGTCTAGCGACGGTGCTCGATACGCAGTATTTT; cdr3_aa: CSASGLATVLDTQYF
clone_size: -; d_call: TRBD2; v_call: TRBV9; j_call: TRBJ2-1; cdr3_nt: TGTGCCAGCAGCCCTCGAGACCCGGGACTAGTCGTCTCAGGGAGTGAGCAGTTCTTC; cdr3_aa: CASSPRDPGLVVSGSEQFF
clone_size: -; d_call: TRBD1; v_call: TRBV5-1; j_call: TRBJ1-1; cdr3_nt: TGCGCCAGCAACGGACAGGGGAGGTCGGGCACTGAAGCTTTCTTT; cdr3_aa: CASNGQGRSGTEAFF
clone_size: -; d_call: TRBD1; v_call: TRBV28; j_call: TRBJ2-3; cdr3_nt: TGTGCCAGCCGCCGTCGGGACAGGGTTGGAACAGATACGCAGTATTTT; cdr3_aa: CASRRRDRVGTDTQYF
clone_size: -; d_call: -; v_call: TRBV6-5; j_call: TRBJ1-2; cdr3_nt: TGTGCCAGCAGTTACTCTGTAGACTATGGCTACACCTTC; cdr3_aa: CASSYSVDYGYTF
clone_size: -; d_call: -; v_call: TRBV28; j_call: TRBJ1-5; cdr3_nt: TGTGCCATTAGGGGGGATCCCAATCAGCCCCAGCATTTT; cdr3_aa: CAIRGDPNQPQHF
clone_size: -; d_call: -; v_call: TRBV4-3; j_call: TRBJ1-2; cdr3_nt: TGCGCCAGCAGCCCAGCCGGGACGGGGAACTATGGCTACACCTTC; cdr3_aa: CASSPAGTGNYGYTF
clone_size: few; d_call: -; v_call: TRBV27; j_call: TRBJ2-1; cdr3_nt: TGTGCCAGCCGAGTTTATCCGGGATCACCCGCCAATGAGCAGTTCTTC; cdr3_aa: CASRVYPGSPANEQFF
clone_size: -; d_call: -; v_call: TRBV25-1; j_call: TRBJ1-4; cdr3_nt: TGTGCCAGCAGTGGACCTTACAGGGTGGAACTGTTTTTT; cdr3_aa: CASSGPYRVELFF
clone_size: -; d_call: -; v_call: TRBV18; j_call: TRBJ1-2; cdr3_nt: TGTGCCAGCTCACCATTGGCAGGGAAAGAGGACTATGGCTACACCTTC; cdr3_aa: CASSPLAGKEDYGYTF
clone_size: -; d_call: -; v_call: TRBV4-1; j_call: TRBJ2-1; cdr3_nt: TGCGCCAGCAGCCAAGATAGAGTGACCTACAATGAGCAGTTCTTC; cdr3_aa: CASSQDRVTYNEQFF
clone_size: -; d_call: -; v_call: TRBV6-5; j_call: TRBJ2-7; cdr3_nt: TGTGCCAGCAGACAGGGTTTCACCTACGAGCAGTACTTC; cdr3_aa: CASRQGFTYEQYF
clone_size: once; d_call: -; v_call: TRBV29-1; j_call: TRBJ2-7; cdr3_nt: TGCAGCGTTGAAACAACCAACGAGCAGTACTTC; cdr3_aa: CSVETTNEQYF
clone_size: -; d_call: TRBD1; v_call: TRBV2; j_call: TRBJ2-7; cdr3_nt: TGTGCCAGCAGTGAAACCGGGACAGGGTACCACGAGCAGTACTTC; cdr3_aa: CASSETGTGYHEQYF
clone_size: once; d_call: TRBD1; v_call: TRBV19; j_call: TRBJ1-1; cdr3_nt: TGTGCCAGTAGTACCACTCGCACAGGGGTCGACACTGAAGCTTTCTTT; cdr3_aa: CASSTTRTGVDTEAFF
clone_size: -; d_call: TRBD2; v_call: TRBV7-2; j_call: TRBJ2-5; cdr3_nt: TGTGCCAGCAGCCTGCATCCTAGCGGGAGTTTGTTAGAGACCCAGTACTTC; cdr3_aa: CASSLHPSGSLLETQYF
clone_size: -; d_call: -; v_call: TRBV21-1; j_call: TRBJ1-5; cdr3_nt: TGTGCCAGCAGCATTGGAGGTCCTAGAAATCAGCCCCAGCATTTT; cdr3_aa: CASSIGGPRNQPQHF
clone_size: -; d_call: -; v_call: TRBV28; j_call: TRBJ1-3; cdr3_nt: TGTGCCAGCAGCTGGGCGGAGGAAAACACCATATATTTT; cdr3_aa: CASSWAEENTIYF
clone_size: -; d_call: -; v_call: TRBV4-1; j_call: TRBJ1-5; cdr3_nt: TGCGCCAGCAGCCAAGGAAGGTTGGGTAGGGACAATCAGCCCCAGCATTTT; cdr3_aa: CASSQGRLGRDNQPQHF
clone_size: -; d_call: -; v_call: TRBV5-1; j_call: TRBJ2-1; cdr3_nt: TGCGCCAGCAGCCCACTTAGCGATGAGCAGTTCTTC; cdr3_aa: CASSPLSDEQFF
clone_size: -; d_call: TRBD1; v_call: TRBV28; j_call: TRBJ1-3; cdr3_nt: TGTGCCAGCGCAACAGGGGGCACCATATATTTT; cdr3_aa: CASATGGTIYF
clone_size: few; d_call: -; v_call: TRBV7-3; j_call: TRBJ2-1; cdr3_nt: TGTGCCAGCAGCCCCCTGGGAGGAGGGTACGATGAGCAGTTCTTC; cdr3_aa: CASSPLGGGYDEQFF
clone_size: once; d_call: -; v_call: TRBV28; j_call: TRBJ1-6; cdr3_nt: TGTGCCAGCACCAGCTTGGGAGATTCACCCCTCCACTTT; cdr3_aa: CASTSLGDSPLHF
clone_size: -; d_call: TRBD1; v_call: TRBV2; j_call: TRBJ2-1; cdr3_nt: TGTGCCAGCAGTGCCGGACAGGCCCCCCTCAATGAGCAGTTCTTC; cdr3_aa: CASSAGQAPLNEQFF
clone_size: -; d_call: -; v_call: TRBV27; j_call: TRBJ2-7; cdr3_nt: TGTGCCAGCAGTTACCAGCGGATTTCCTACGAGCAGTACTTC; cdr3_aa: CASSYQRISYEQYF
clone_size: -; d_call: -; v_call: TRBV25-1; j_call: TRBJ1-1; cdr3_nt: TGTGCCAGCAGTGAGGGGGGGATGAACACTGAAGCTTTCTTT; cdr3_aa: CASSEGGMNTEAFF
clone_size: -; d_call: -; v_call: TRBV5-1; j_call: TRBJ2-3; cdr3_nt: TGCGCCAGCAGCTTTCTGGGTGCCGATACGCAGTATTTT; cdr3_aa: CASSFLGADTQYF
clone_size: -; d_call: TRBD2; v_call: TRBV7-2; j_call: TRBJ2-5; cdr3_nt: TGTGCCAGCAGTCTTAACGGGGGGCAAGAGACCCAGTACTTC; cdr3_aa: CASSLNGGQETQYF
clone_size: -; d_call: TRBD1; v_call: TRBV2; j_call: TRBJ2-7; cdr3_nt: TGTGCCAGCAGGTCCGGGACAGGTCTTTACGAGCAGTACTTC; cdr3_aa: CASRSGTGLYEQYF
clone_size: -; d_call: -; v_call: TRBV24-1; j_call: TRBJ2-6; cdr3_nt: TGTGCCACCAGTCAAAAGGGGGGGCGAATAGCTGGGGCCAACGTCCTGACTTTC; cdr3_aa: CATSQKGGRIAGANVLTF
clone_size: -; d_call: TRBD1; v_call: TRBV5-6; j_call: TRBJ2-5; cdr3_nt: TGTGCCAGCAGCCCATACCGGGACAGGGGGACTAGTTTCCACTTC; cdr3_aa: CASSPYRDRGTSFHF
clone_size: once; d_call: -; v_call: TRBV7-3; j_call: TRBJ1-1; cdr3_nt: TGTGCCAGCAGCTTATCCGGGGGGGTGACGGACACTGAAGCTTTCTTT; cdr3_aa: CASSLSGGVTDTEAFF
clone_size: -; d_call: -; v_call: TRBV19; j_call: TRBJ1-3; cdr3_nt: TGTGCCAGTAGTGCCAACCAGGGAACTGGAAACACCATATATTTT; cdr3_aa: CASSANQGTGNTIYF
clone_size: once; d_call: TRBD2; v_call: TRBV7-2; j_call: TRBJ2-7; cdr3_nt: TGTGCCAGCAGCTTAGCGGGAGGGCCCTACGAGCAGTACTTC; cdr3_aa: CASSLAGGPYEQYF